Described below is a single TCR beta chain sequence and its context. Its antigen is still unknown. Base qualities are not at hand, and no much larger clone is one base apart. The data belong to a study of regulatory T cells in long-lasting Graves disease (dated by TCRdb to about 2021). Context from the whole study: Persistent Graves' disease was defined as antithyroid drug treatment for over 5 years with persistently positive TSH receptor autoantibodies. On average, persistent Graves' disease patients in the clinical cohort had been on antithyroid drugs for about 10.3 years. The study was registered as a clinical trial and conducted in China. TCR sequencing covered some 13 persistent and 20 or so newly diagnosed Graves' disease patients, 33 samples in total. Peripheral blood TCR sequencing and RNA sequencing compared persistent Graves' disease patients with newly diagnosed Graves' disease patients.

Points the paper makes about the study in general: Sequencing and analysis were limited to the TCR beta chain. The small sample size was acknowledged by the authors as a limitation that may reduce accuracy. Preferential use of TRBV28, TRBJ1-2 and TRBJ2-5 was observed in persistent disease, whereas TRBV20-1 and TRBJ2-1 were favored in newly diagnosed disease. Persistent Graves' disease patients showed lower TCR Shannon entropy and fewer highly expanded clones than newly diagnosed patients, suggesting clonal expansion. Because the primary lesion, thyroid tissue, could not be accessed, the study looked at peripheral blood alone. Patients with persistent disease shared more public clonotypes (about 2,500) than newly diagnosed patients did (more than 900).

The library was produced with multiplex PCR. The instrument given in TCRdb is Illumina HiSeq 4000. iRepertoire HTBI primers and Arm-PCR amplification of CDR3 regions were used to construct TCR beta libraries. Gel purification was performed on PCR products prior to sequencing. The authors' pipeline ran thus. Across samples, 60 to 70 TRBV and 14 TRBJ segments were identified and used for gene usage analysis of CDR3 amino acid clonotypes. Filtered high-quality paired reads were merged into contigs using COPE and FqMerger. BLAST was used to align contigs to IMGT TRBV, TRBD and TRBJ reference genes, with CDR3 defined following IMGT. Any clonotype with a frequency above 0.1% was counted as a highly expanded clone. Shannon entropy was used to measure repertoire diversity, and the Gini coefficient was used to measure V-J evenness. A clonotype was considered public if more than one individual shared it. The public reads were run again by TCRdb, first through fastp at Q25 and then through MiXCR, and only productive beta chains were kept. Duplicate CDR3 protein sequences are folded into a single record with the most common DNA and genes. These V and J calls are TCRdb output, not the study's own analysis. The sample data list about 470,000 distinct CDR3 sequences, and roughly 21% of these were observed just once. The top ten hold less than 9% of the sample.

The CDR3, cysteine through phenylalanine, is 18 amino acids long. The only DNA kept is the CDR3, 54 bases in frame from the first base. CDR1 and CDR2 (SGHAT, FQNNGV) derive from the germline V gene. V is clipped by 0 bases and J by 9 bases, and the sequence between their germline boundaries is 24 bases long. The time point label corresponds to: persistent/refractory GD, antithyroid drugs over 5 years with positive TRAb. For both TCR sequencing and RNA sequencing, RNA was extracted from PBMCs using TRIzol. The diagnosis of Graves' disease followed American Thyroid Association guidelines. Recruitment of patients was carried out at an endocrinology department in Xi'an, China. From each patient, approximately 9 milliliters of peripheral blood was collected into an EDTA anticoagulant tube. PBMCs were isolated by Ficoll Paque Plus density gradient separation without further T cell sorting. RNA quality was checked with an Agilent 2100 Bioanalyzer and agarose gel, and concentration with a NanoDrop 2000.

The chain joins TRBV11-2 to TRBJ2-4; the D gene is possibly TRBD1 or TRBD2, each agreeing over 7 bases. The sequences come from peripheral blood mononuclear cells (PBMCs), collected when the disease was refractory, from a patient treated with antithyroid drugs. The receptor was isolated from a female donor with Graves disease. The CDR3 reads CASSLDRWGPGGGVIQYF. The DNA reads as follows: TGTGCCAGCAGCTTAGATCGGTGGGGGCCAGGGGGGGGAGTCATTCAGTACTTC.